This TCR beta chain was observed in a study of shared clonotypes between healthy human individuals. CDR1 is SQVTM and CDR2 is ANQGSEA in the germline V gene. The CDR3 is 15 amino acids. J lost 5 bases, V lost 7 bases, and 13 bases had no gene match. Profiled with immunoSEQ multiplex PCR; TCRdb holds only in-frame clones, not every one. The sample has around 1.5 million clones; around 98% are singletons. The rearrangement joins TRBV29-1 to TRBJ2-2, with 7 bases matching TRBD2. This sequence originates from a man between 25 and 39 years old in good health. Sequenced input: naive CD4+ T cells sorted from blood. Stated subset: CD45RA+ positively selected. CDR3 bases: TGCAGCGCCCTCGGGACTACCACTAGGACCGGGGAGCTGTTTTTT. Translation: CSALGTTTRTGELFF.